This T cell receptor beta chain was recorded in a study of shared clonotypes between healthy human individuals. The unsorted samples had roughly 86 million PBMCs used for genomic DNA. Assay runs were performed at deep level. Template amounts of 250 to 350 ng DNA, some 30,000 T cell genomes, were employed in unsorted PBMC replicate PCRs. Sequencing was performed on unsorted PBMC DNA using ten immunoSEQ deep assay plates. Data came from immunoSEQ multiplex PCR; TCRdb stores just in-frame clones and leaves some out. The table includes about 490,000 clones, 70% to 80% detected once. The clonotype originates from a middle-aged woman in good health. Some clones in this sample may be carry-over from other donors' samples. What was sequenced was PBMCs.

The CDR3 reads CASRWGGTGENQPQHF. DNA for the CDR3: TGTGCCAGCAGGTGGGGGGGGACAGGGGAGAATCAGCCCCAGCATTTT. V gene TRBV27 combines with J gene TRBJ1-5, with 10 bases aligning to TRBD1. The CDR3 is 16 amino acids. J was trimmed by 4 bases and V by 6 bases; bases with no gene match: 9. CDR1 is MNHEY, CDR2 SMNVEV, per germline (reference sequence).